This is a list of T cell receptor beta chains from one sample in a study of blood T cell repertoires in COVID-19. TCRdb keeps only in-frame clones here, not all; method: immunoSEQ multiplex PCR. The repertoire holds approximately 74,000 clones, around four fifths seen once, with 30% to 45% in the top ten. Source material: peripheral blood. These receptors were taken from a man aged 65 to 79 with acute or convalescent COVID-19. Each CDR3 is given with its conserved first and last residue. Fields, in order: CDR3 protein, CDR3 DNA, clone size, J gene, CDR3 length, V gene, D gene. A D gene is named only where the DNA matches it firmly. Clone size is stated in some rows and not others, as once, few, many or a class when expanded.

cdr3_aa: CASSEGPRGTQYF
cdr3_nt: TGCGCCAGCAGTGAGGGTCCAAGGGGGACCCAGTACTTC
clone_size: NA
j_call: TRBJ2-5
cdr3_length: 13
v_call: TRBV10-1
d_call: NA

cdr3_aa: CASSQDRGPGNTIYF
cdr3_nt: TGCGCCAGCAGCCAAGACAGGGGGCCTGGAAACACCATATATTTT
clone_size: NA
j_call: TRBJ1-3
cdr3_length: 15
v_call: TRBV4-1
d_call: TRBD1

cdr3_aa: CASSLVETQYF
cdr3_nt: TGTGCCAGCAGTCTAGTGGAGACCCAGTACTTC
clone_size: once
j_call: TRBJ2-5
cdr3_length: 11
v_call: TRBV7-8
d_call: NA

cdr3_aa: CASSKDGRGNTEAFF
cdr3_nt: TGTGCCAGCAGCAAAGACGGCAGGGGGAACACTGAAGCTTTCTTT
clone_size: NA
j_call: TRBJ1-1
cdr3_length: 15
v_call: TRBV21-1
d_call: NA

cdr3_aa: CATSDPTGVSDNEQFF
cdr3_nt: TGTGCCACCAGTGATCCGACAGGGGTAAGCGACAATGAGCAGTTCTTC
clone_size: NA
j_call: TRBJ2-1
cdr3_length: 16
v_call: TRBV24-1
d_call: TRBD1

cdr3_aa: CATSRDLLGLAENEQFF
cdr3_nt: TGTGCCACCAGCAGAGATCTTTTAGGACTAGCGGAGAATGAGCAGTTCTTC
clone_size: NA
j_call: TRBJ2-1
cdr3_length: 17
v_call: TRBV15
d_call: TRBD2

cdr3_aa: CASSIPQGGAQHF
cdr3_nt: TGTGCCAGTAGTATCCCGCAGGGCGGAGCCCAGCATTTT
clone_size: NA
j_call: TRBJ1-5
cdr3_length: 13
v_call: TRBV19
d_call: NA

cdr3_aa: CASSVAGTGNTDTQYF
cdr3_nt: TGTGCCAGCAGTGTAGCCGGGACTGGCAACACAGATACGCAGTATTTT
clone_size: NA
j_call: TRBJ2-3
cdr3_length: 16
v_call: TRBV2
d_call: NA

cdr3_aa: CASSLTGQGGTEAFF
cdr3_nt: TGCGCCAGCAGCCTTACAGGACAGGGGGGAACTGAAGCTTTCTTT
clone_size: NA
j_call: TRBJ1-1
cdr3_length: 15
v_call: TRBV5-1
d_call: TRBD1

cdr3_aa: CASSPPYQETQYF
cdr3_nt: TGTGCCAGCTCCCCTCCGTACCAAGAGACCCAGTACTTC
clone_size: NA
j_call: TRBJ2-5
cdr3_length: 13
v_call: TRBV18
d_call: NA

cdr3_aa: CASSPEQVNTEAFF
cdr3_nt: TGTGCCAGCTCACCAGAACAGGTGAACACTGAAGCTTTCTTT
clone_size: NA
j_call: TRBJ1-1
cdr3_length: 14
v_call: TRBV18
d_call: NA

cdr3_aa: CASSSGQGVANEQFF
cdr3_nt: TGTGCCAGCAGCTCCGGACAGGGGGTTGCGAATGAGCAGTTCTTC
clone_size: NA
j_call: TRBJ2-1
cdr3_length: 15
v_call: TRBV7-9
d_call: TRBD1

cdr3_aa: CASRKDRTSGTQHF
cdr3_nt: TGTGCCAGCAGAAAGGACAGGACTTCTGGGACCCAGCATTTT
clone_size: once
j_call: TRBJ1-5
cdr3_length: 14
v_call: TRBV6-5
d_call: TRBD1

cdr3_aa: CASSGRPGQGGTGELFF
cdr3_nt: TGTGCCAGCAGTGGACGACCGGGACAGGGGGGCACCGGGGAGCTGTTTTTT
clone_size: NA
j_call: TRBJ2-2
cdr3_length: 17
v_call: TRBV2
d_call: TRBD1

cdr3_aa: CASSLDLGRGSYGYTF
cdr3_nt: TGTGCCAGCAGCTTGGACCTGGGCAGGGGCAGCTATGGCTACACCTTC
clone_size: few
j_call: TRBJ1-2
cdr3_length: 16
v_call: TRBV5-6
d_call: NA

cdr3_aa: CASTGDFNQPQHF
cdr3_nt: TGTGCCAGCACCGGGGATTTTAATCAGCCCCAGCATTTT
clone_size: NA
j_call: TRBJ1-5
cdr3_length: 13
v_call: TRBV6-5
d_call: NA

cdr3_aa: CASSSTPWGYYNEQFF
cdr3_nt: TGTGCCAGCAGTTCCACCCCCTGGGGCTACTACAATGAGCAGTTCTTC
clone_size: NA
j_call: TRBJ2-1
cdr3_length: 16
v_call: TRBV5-6
d_call: NA

cdr3_aa: CASSRDRGFYEQYF
cdr3_nt: TGTGCCAGCAGCCGGGACAGGGGTTTCTACGAGCAGTACTTC
clone_size: NA
j_call: TRBJ2-7
cdr3_length: 14
v_call: TRBV7-8
d_call: TRBD1

cdr3_aa: CASKRGTVNEKLFF
cdr3_nt: TGTGCCAGCAAACGGGGGACAGTAAATGAAAAACTGTTTTTT
clone_size: NA
j_call: TRBJ1-4
cdr3_length: 14
v_call: TRBV28
d_call: TRBD1

cdr3_aa: CASSETGTRFTGELFF
cdr3_nt: TGTGCCAGCAGCGAAACCGGGACAAGGTTTACCGGGGAGCTGTTTTTT
clone_size: NA
j_call: TRBJ2-2
cdr3_length: 16
v_call: TRBV25-1
d_call: NA

cdr3_aa: CASSLDLSYEQYF
cdr3_nt: TGTGCCAGCAGCTTGGATCTTTCCTACGAGCAGTACTTC
clone_size: once
j_call: TRBJ2-7
cdr3_length: 13
v_call: TRBV5-5
d_call: NA

cdr3_aa: CASGGQGISLDTDTQYF
cdr3_nt: TGTGCCAGCGGAGGACAGGGAATTTCCCTAGACACAGATACGCAGTATTTT
clone_size: NA
j_call: TRBJ2-3
cdr3_length: 17
v_call: TRBV9
d_call: TRBD1

cdr3_aa: CASSPRVDLAPETQYF
cdr3_nt: TGTGCCAGCTCACCTCGGGTCGACCTAGCCCCGGAGACCCAGTACTTC
clone_size: NA
j_call: TRBJ2-5
cdr3_length: 16
v_call: TRBV18
d_call: NA

cdr3_aa: CASSPTPTSGEQYF
cdr3_nt: TGCGCCAGCAGCCCTACGCCCACTAGTGGCGAGCAGTACTTC
clone_size: NA
j_call: TRBJ2-7
cdr3_length: 14
v_call: TRBV10-2
d_call: NA

cdr3_aa: CASSRTEANYGYTF
cdr3_nt: TGCGCCAGCAGCCGCACAGAAGCCAACTATGGCTACACCTTC
clone_size: NA
j_call: TRBJ1-2
cdr3_length: 14
v_call: TRBV4-1
d_call: NA

cdr3_aa: CASSRGQGYEQYF
cdr3_nt: TGTGCCAGCAGCCGGGGACAGGGCTACGAGCAGTACTTC
clone_size: NA
j_call: TRBJ2-7
cdr3_length: 13
v_call: TRBV3-1/TRBV3-2
d_call: TRBD1

cdr3_aa: CASSRSGQGRSQPQHF
cdr3_nt: TGTGCCAGTAGTCGCTCCGGACAGGGCAGGAGTCAGCCCCAGCATTTT
clone_size: few
j_call: TRBJ1-5
cdr3_length: 16
v_call: TRBV19
d_call: TRBD1

cdr3_aa: CASSQDSGGAFNYGYTF
cdr3_nt: TGTGCCAGCAGCCAAGATTCGGGGGGCGCATTTAACTATGGCTACACCTTC
clone_size: NA
j_call: TRBJ1-2
cdr3_length: 17
v_call: TRBV3-1/TRBV3-2
d_call: NA

cdr3_aa: CASSYRLDRDYGYTF
cdr3_nt: TGTGCCAGCAGTTACCGGCTGGACAGGGACTATGGCTACACCTTC
clone_size: once
j_call: TRBJ1-2
cdr3_length: 15
v_call: TRBV6-2/TRBV6-3
d_call: TRBD1

cdr3_aa: CSVQAPGLAFTGELFF
cdr3_nt: TGCAGCGTTCAAGCTCCGGGACTAGCCTTTACCGGGGAGCTGTTTTTT
clone_size: few
j_call: TRBJ2-2
cdr3_length: 16
v_call: TRBV29-1
d_call: TRBD2

cdr3_aa: CSVQGTSGGTDTQYF
cdr3_nt: TGCAGCGTCCAAGGGACTAGCGGGGGCACAGATACGCAGTATTTT
clone_size: NA
j_call: TRBJ2-3
cdr3_length: 15
v_call: TRBV29-1
d_call: TRBD2

cdr3_aa: CASSRRQGEVKLFF
cdr3_nt: TGTGCCAGCAGCAGAAGACAGGGGGAAGTAAAACTGTTTTTT
clone_size: NA
j_call: TRBJ1-4
cdr3_length: 14
v_call: TRBV9
d_call: TRBD1

cdr3_aa: CAISERGQGALGETQYF
cdr3_nt: TGTGCCATCAGTGAGAGGGGACAGGGGGCGCTTGGAGAGACCCAGTACTTC
clone_size: once
j_call: TRBJ2-5
cdr3_length: 17
v_call: TRBV10-3
d_call: TRBD1

cdr3_aa: CASSDRGGVSGYTF
cdr3_nt: TGTGCCAGCAGCGACCGGGGCGGGGTTAGTGGCTACACCTTC
clone_size: NA
j_call: TRBJ1-2
cdr3_length: 14
v_call: TRBV7-3
d_call: NA

cdr3_aa: CASSTEAGVEQYF
cdr3_nt: TGTGCCAGTAGTACGGAGGCAGGGGTCGAGCAGTACTTC
clone_size: NA
j_call: TRBJ2-7
cdr3_length: 13
v_call: TRBV19
d_call: NA

cdr3_aa: CASSRLTGIGNIQYF
cdr3_nt: TGTGCCAGCAGCCGACTAACAGGGATCGGAAACATTCAGTACTTC
clone_size: few
j_call: TRBJ2-4
cdr3_length: 15
v_call: TRBV5-4
d_call: NA

cdr3_aa: CASSQERACGYTF
cdr3_nt: TGTGCCAGCAGCCAAGAGAGGGCGTGTGGCTACACCTTC
clone_size: NA
j_call: TRBJ1-2
cdr3_length: 13
v_call: TRBV3-1/TRBV3-2
d_call: NA

cdr3_aa: CASGELTQETQYF
cdr3_nt: TGCGCCAGCGGGGAGCTGACCCAAGAGACCCAGTACTTC
clone_size: NA
j_call: TRBJ2-5
cdr3_length: 13
v_call: TRBV10-2
d_call: NA

cdr3_aa: CASRAGTGVGTEAFF
cdr3_nt: TGTGCCAGCAGGGCCGGGACAGGGGTCGGGACTGAAGCTTTCTTT
clone_size: NA
j_call: TRBJ1-1
cdr3_length: 15
v_call: TRBV2
d_call: TRBD1

cdr3_aa: CASSQGHGTTQETQYF
cdr3_nt: TGCGCCAGCAGCCAGGGGCACGGGACAACCCAAGAGACCCAGTACTTC
clone_size: NA
j_call: TRBJ2-5
cdr3_length: 16
v_call: TRBV4-1
d_call: NA

cdr3_aa: CASSQTQAGYTEAFF
cdr3_nt: TGTGCCAGCAGCCAGACCCAGGCGGGGTACACTGAAGCTTTCTTT
clone_size: once
j_call: TRBJ1-1
cdr3_length: 15
v_call: TRBV7-2
d_call: NA

cdr3_aa: CASSVTGTYGYTF
cdr3_nt: TGTGCCAGCAGCGTGACAGGCACCTATGGCTACACCTTC
clone_size: NA
j_call: TRBJ1-2
cdr3_length: 13
v_call: TRBV5-4
d_call: NA

cdr3_aa: CASSETGHQFF
cdr3_nt: TGTGCCAGCAGTGAGACAGGGCACCAGTTCTTC
clone_size: NA
j_call: TRBJ2-1
cdr3_length: 11
v_call: TRBV6-1
d_call: TRBD1

cdr3_aa: CASSLRGKFF
cdr3_nt: TGTGCCAGCAGTTTGAGGGGGAAGTTCTTC
clone_size: NA
j_call: TRBJ2-1
cdr3_length: 10
v_call: TRBV6-5
d_call: NA

cdr3_aa: CASSEGQYNEQFF
cdr3_nt: TGCGCCAGCAGTGAGGGACAGTACAATGAGCAGTTCTTC
clone_size: NA
j_call: TRBJ2-1
cdr3_length: 13
v_call: TRBV10-1
d_call: NA